This T cell receptor (beta chain) emerged from a study of T cells in Graves' hyperthyroidism and ophthalmopathy. About the study: Upon initial diagnosis and before any treatment, peripheral blood was collected. General study results and limits: Most thyroid clonotypes expanded above 0.001 were also detected in blood. A median about 6 months before onset, the model predicted ophthalmopathy.

This clonotype was observed a few times. As yet, its antigen is unknown. Exclusions: uncontrolled infection, other autoimmune disease, pregnancy, lactation. The ends lost 1 base at V and 7 bases at J; junction bases unmatched: 4. The CDR3 contains 15 residues. Per germline, CDR1 MGHRA and CDR2 YSYEKL. TCR beta CDR3 regions were amplified from RNA transcripts. Using the HTBI primer set, a first-round RT-PCR was run on the TCR CDR3. TCRdb used MiXCR to reprocess the multiplex PCR reads, holding one entry per CDR3 protein. Here the sample spans some 560,000 distinct CDR3 sequences, about 15% being singletons.

V gene TRBV4-1 combines with J gene TRBJ2-5; the match to TRBD2 covers 12 bases. The sequencing sample was made of blood. This clonotype was sampled from a woman aged 40 to 55 with Graves' hyperthyroidism. DNA of the CDR3: TGCGCCAGCAGCCAAGGACTAGCGGGGGATAGGACCCAGTACTTC. It codes for CASSQGLAGDRTQYF.